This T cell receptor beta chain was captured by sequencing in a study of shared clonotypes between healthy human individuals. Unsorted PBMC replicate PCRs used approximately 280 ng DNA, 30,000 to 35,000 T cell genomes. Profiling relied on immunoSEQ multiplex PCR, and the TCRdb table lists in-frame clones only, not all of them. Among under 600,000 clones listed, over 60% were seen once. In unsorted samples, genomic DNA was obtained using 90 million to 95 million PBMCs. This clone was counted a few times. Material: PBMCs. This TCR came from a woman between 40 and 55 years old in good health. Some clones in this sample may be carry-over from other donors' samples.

CDR3 DNA: TGTGCCAGTCTCGGGCCGGAAGACTACACCTTC. Amino acids: CASLGPEDYTF. The chain employs TRBV6-5 and TRBJ1-2; no reliable D call. Germline CDR1 is MNHEY and CDR2 is SVGAGI. V gave up 9 bases and J gave up 10 bases, with 15 bases separating them. The CDR3 covers 11 residues.